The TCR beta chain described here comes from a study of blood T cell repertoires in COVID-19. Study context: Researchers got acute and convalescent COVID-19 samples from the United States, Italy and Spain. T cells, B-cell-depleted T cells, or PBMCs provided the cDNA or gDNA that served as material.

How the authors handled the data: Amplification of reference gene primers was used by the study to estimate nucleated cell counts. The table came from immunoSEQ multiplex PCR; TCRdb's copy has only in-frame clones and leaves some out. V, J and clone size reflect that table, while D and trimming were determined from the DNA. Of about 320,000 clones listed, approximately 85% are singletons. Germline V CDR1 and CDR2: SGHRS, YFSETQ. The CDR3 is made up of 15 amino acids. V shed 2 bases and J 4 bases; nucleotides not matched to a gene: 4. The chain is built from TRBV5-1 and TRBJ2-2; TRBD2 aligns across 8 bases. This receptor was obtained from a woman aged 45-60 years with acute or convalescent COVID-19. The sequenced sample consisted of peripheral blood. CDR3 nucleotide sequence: TGCGCCAGCAGCTTATCTAGCGGGCCCACCGGGGAGCTGTTTTTT. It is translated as CASSLSSGPTGELFF.